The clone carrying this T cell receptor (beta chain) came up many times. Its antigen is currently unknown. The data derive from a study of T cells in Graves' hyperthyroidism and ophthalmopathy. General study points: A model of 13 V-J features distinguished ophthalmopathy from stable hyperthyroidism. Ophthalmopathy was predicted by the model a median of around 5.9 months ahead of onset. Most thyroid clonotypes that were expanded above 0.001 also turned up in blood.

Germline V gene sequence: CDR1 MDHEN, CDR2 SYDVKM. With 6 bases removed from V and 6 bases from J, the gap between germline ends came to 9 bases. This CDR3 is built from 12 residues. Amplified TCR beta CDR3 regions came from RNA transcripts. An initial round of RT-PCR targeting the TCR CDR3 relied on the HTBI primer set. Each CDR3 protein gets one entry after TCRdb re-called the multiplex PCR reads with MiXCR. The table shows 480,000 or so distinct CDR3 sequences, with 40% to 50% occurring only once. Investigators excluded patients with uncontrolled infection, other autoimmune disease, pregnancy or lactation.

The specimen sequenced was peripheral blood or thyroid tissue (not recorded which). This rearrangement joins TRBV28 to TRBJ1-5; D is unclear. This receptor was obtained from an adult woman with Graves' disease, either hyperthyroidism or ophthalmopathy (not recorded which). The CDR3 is CASSDRTQPQHF. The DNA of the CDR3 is TGTGCCAGCAGCGATCGGACTCAGCCCCAGCATTTT. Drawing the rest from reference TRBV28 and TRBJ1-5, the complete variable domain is DVKVTQSSRYLVKRTGEKVFLECVQDMDHENMFWYRQDPGLGLRLIYFSYDVKMKEKGDIPEGYSVSREKKERFSLILESASTNQTSMYLCASSDRTQPQHFGDGTRLSIL.